These 30 T cell receptor beta chains were sequenced from one sample in a study of T cell repertoires in aging, cancer and after chemotherapy. Peripheral blood genomic DNA, not sorted cells or RNA, was the template. Rearranged V-D-J TRB sequences were amplified with a mixed TRB-A/B primer pool. One entry per CDR3 protein, called by TCRdb with MiXCR from the multiplex PCR reads. The sample includes roughly 400 distinct CDR3 sequences, 25% to 30% of them seen just once. The sample consisted of blood. These receptors were taken from a human donor with a solid tumor.

This clonotype was recorded once. A much more abundant neighbour one base away suggests this may be a read error. This chain uses TRBV5-4 with TRBJ2-1, with D perhaps matching TRBD2 (5 bases). Trimming took 3 bases from V and 3 from J, leaving 13 bases between them. This CDR3 has 15 residues. Germline CDR1 is SGHNT and CDR2 is YYREEE (reference sequence). This chain's CDR3 is CASSSRLGLYNEQFF. The CDR3 region has the DNA TGTGCCAGCAGCTCTCGACTTGGACTCTACAATGAGCAGTTCTTC.

This chain links TRBV18 with TRBJ2-3; D remains ambiguous. Germline CDR1 reads KGHSH; CDR2 reads LQKENI. V lost 0 bases and J 0 bases, leaving 7 bases between the germline ends. The CDR3 runs to 15 residues. DNA of the CDR3: TGTGCCAGCTCACCACCAGGGCGGAGCACAGATACGCAGTATTTT. Translated, it gives CASSPPGRSTDTQYF.

Judged by abundance, this clonotype is large. This chain connects TRBV6-5 to TRBJ2-7, with D unclear. This CDR3 has 14 residues. Germline V lookup: CDR1 MNHEY, CDR2 SVGAGI. V was cut by 5 bases and J by 4 bases, with 15 bases left in between. For the CDR3, the DNA is TGTGCCAGCAGTGGGTTGGCGGCCCGATACGAGCAGTACTTC. This gives the protein CASSGLAARYEQYF.

In its sample, this clonotype is large. The chain is built from TRBV6-1 and TRBJ1-2; 7 bases align to TRBD1. The CDR3 is 18 amino acids. The germline V gene has CDR1 MNHNS and CDR2 SASEGT. J lost 5 bases, V lost 6 bases, and 21 bases had no gene match. The CDR3 spells CASSHTWDSLPILYGYTF. CDR3 sequence (DNA): TGTGCCAGCAGCCATACCTGGGACAGTCTTCCGATTCTATATGGCTACACCTTC.

This clonotype turned up a few times. The chain employs TRBV6-2 or TRBV6-3 and TRBJ1-2, with TRBD1 identical over 7 bases. J gave up 1 base and V 5 bases, and 4 bases lay outside the gene matches. In germline, CDR1 is MNHEY, CDR2 SVGEGT. This CDR3 spans 14 amino acids. CDR3 sequence reads: CASSPSGGNYGYTF. The CDR3 DNA follows: TGTGCCAGCAGTCCGTCAGGGGGTAACTATGGCTACACCTTC.

In regard to this clonotype: This may come from a read error, since a much larger clone is one base off. The chain uses TRBV5-6 and TRBJ2-1; possible D gene TRBD2, 5 bases. The V and J ends lost 3 bases and 3 bases respectively, with 13 bases between them. In germline, CDR1 is SGHDT, CDR2 YYEEEE. The CDR3 consists of 15 residues. CDR3 protein: CASSSQPGLYNEQFF. The DNA of the CDR3 is TGTGCCAGCAGCTCTCAACCTGGACTCTACAATGAGCAGTTCTTC.

CDR3 nucleotides: TGTGCCACCAGTGATCCTACAGGGGGCAATCAGCCCCAGCATTTT. Residues: CATSDPTGGNQPQHF. This chain links TRBV24-1 with TRBJ1-5; TRBD1 matches at 7 bases. Germline V CDR1 and CDR2: KGHDR, SFDVKD. There are 15 residues in the CDR3. V lost 3 bases and J lost 2; bases outside the gene matches: 3.

This clonotype was detected a few times. The genes are TRBV7-2 and TRBJ1-2, with 9 bases lining up with TRBD1. CDR1 and CDR2 from the germline V gene are SGHTA and FQGNSA. The CDR3 consists of 16 residues. Trimming took 5 bases from V and 5 from J; bases not matched to a gene: 12. CDR3 region: CASSLGGTGRVYGYTF. The CDR3 region has the DNA TGTGCCAGCAGCCTAGGGGGGACAGGGAGGGTATATGGCTACACCTTC.

CDR3 coding DNA: TGTGCCAGCAGTTTGGGGGAAAATTCACCCCTCCACTTT. Translating gives CASSLGENSPLHF. The gene calls are TRBV7-9 and TRBJ1-6; a possible D gene is TRBD1 (5 bases). Deletions cut 6 bases from V and 7 bases from J, with 10 bases between. Germline CDR1 and CDR2: SEHNR and FQNEAQ (reference sequence). The CDR3 has 13 residues. The full variable domain, completed using reference TRBV7-9 and TRBJ1-6, is DTGVSQNPRHKITKRGQNVTFRCDPISEHNRLYWYRQTLGQGPEFLTYFQNEAQLEKSRLLSDRFSAERPKGSFSTLEIQRTEQGDSAMYLCASSLGENSPLHFGNGTRLTVT.

This clonotype is large. The rearrangement links TRBV13 to TRBJ2-5; D is undetermined. Trimming removed 4 bases at V and 2 bases at J, with 8 bases between. This CDR3 is 13 amino acids long. Germline CDR1 reads PRHDT; CDR2 reads FYEKMQ (reference sequence). The DNA of the CDR3 is TGTGCCAGCAGCTCAATCGTTCAAGAGACCCAGTACTTC. It codes for CASSSIVQETQYF.

This clonotype has more than one count but fewer than ten. The chain combines TRBV10-3 with TRBJ2-3, with D possibly matching TRBD2 (6 bases). This CDR3 is built from 14 residues. CDR1 is ENHRY, CDR2 SYGVKD, per germline. Trimming removed 7 bases at V and 1 base at J, with 12 bases between. The CDR3 DNA sequence: TGTGCCATCACTCCCGGGAGAGGCACAGATACGCAGTATTTT. Its protein product is CAITPGRGTDTQYF.

This clonotype is hyperexpanded (1% or more) by share. The chain combines TRBV6-5 with TRBJ1-2; D is uncertain. V was trimmed by 2 bases and J by 0 bases, leaving 7 bases between them. The germline V gene has CDR1 MNHEY and CDR2 SVGAGI. This CDR3 contains 14 residues. The CDR3 here is CASSYTETNYGYTF. In DNA, the CDR3 is TGTGCCAGCAGTTACACGGAGACTAACTATGGCTACACCTTC.

Points on this clonotype: One base away lies a much larger clone, so this may be a sequencing read error. The chain carries TRBV6-5 and TRBJ1-1; unclear D gene. Gene TRBJ1-6 matches the end of the DNA better, so the J call may be wrong. The CDR3 is 14 amino acids. Germline V gives CDR1 MNHEY, CDR2 SVGAGI. The CDR3 loop reads CASSQLRETSPLHF. In nucleotides, the CDR3 is TGTGCCAGCAGTCAACTAAGGGAAACCTCACCCCTCCACTTT.

The chain is built from TRBV5-4 and TRBJ2-6; D is unresolved. The ends were cut back, 2 bases at V and 0 bases at J, with 12 bases in the middle. This CDR3 is built from 17 residues. Germline CDR1 and CDR2: SGHNT and YYREEE (reference sequence). CDR3 nucleotide sequence: TGTGCCAGCAGCTTCGGCTGCCGAAGCTCTGGGGCCAACGTCCTGACTTTC. Amino acids: CASSFGCRSSGANVLTF.

This clonotype is large in the sample. The chain recombines TRBV5-5 with TRBJ2-1; weak D call: TRBD1 (5 bases). Per germline, CDR1 SGHKS and CDR2 YYEKEE (reference sequence). Between the trimmed V and J ends, which lost 0 bases and 4 bases, there was a span of 5 bases. The CDR3 is 13 residues long. Here the CDR3 DNA reads TGTGCCAGCAGCTTGGACAGGTACAATGAGCAGTTCTTC. It is translated as CASSLDRYNEQFF.

This clonotype was observed a few times. This chain joins TRBV5-6 and TRBJ1-4; 7 bases are a match to TRBD1. The length of the CDR3 is 19 residues. V lost 2 bases, J lost 7 bases, and 20 bases stayed unmatched. Germline values: CDR1 SGHDT, CDR2 YYEEEE. CDR3 sequence reads: CASSFSQQGGRVGAEKLFF. CDR3 DNA sequence: TGTGCCAGCAGCTTCTCCCAGCAGGGGGGCAGGGTGGGCGCTGAAAAACTGTTTTTT.

The table lists this clonotype with a few counts. This chain uses TRBV27 with TRBJ2-1; the D gene is possibly TRBD2 (5 bases). V shed 6 bases and J shed 0 bases, with 15 bases lying between them. The CDR3 length is 16 residues. Germline lookup yields CDR1 MNHEY and CDR2 SMNVEV (reference sequence). The CDR3 is CASSPILGSSYNEQFF. The CDR3 DNA follows: TGTGCCAGCAGCCCGATTTTAGGGAGCTCCTACAATGAGCAGTTCTTC.

This clonotype counts as large. The chain combines TRBV6-5 with TRBJ1-1; D gene ambiguous. V was clipped by 5 bases and J by 4 bases, with 17 bases between them. The germline V gene has CDR1 MNHEY and CDR2 SVGAGI. The CDR3 spans 15 residues. The CDR3 DNA reads as TGTGCCAGCAGTACCGTCCCTCGGGCTCCCACTGAAGCTTTCTTT. Protein: CASSTVPRAPTEAFF.

V and J are TRBV20-1 and TRBJ2-3; 9 bases line up with TRBD1. V dropped 3 bases and J dropped 5; count of bases not matched to a gene: 9. This CDR3 spans 15 amino acids. Germline loops: CDR1 DFQATT, CDR2 SNEGSKA (reference sequence). CDR3 sequence (DNA): TGCAGTGCTAGTCTTAGGGACAGGGTTGGAGATACGCAGTATTTT. Amino acid sequence: CSASLRDRVGDTQYF.

This sequence joins TRBV4-2 and TRBJ2-3, with 10 bases lining up with TRBD2. Trimming cost V 0 bases and J 6 bases; bases outside gene matches: 9. This CDR3 is 17 amino acids long. Germline V CDR1 and CDR2: LGHNA, YNFKEQ. The CDR3 DNA sequence: TGTGCCAGCAGCCAAGAAGATGGAGCGGGGGGGGTGGATACGCAGTATTTT. Translation: CASSQEDGAGGVDTQYF.

A few counts support this clonotype. This sequence joins TRBV4-3 and TRBJ2-5, with TRBD1 matching 7 bases. Germline assignment: CDR1 LGHNA and CDR2 YSLEER. The CDR3 contains 16 residues. Trimming at V came to 3 bases and at J to 5 bases, leaving 12 bases not matched to a gene. The CDR3 nucleotides read TGCGCCAGCAGCCACGCAACCGCAGGGGGTGGGGAGACCCAGTACTTC. It is translated as CASSHATAGGGETQYF.

This clonotype was counted between two and nine times. J is TRBJ1-4 and V is TRBV5-5; no definite D call. The germline V and J ends were trimmed by 0 bases and 2 bases, with 2 bases remaining between them. CDR1 is SGHKS, CDR2 YYEKEE, per germline (reference sequence). There are 13 residues in the CDR3. The CDR3 coding sequence is TGTGCCAGCAGCTTGGCGACTAATGAAAAACTGTTTTTT. It codes for CASSLATNEKLFF.

This clonotype was seen a handful of times. The chain carries TRBV18 and TRBJ2-7; unclear D gene. Germline V gene lookup returns CDR1 KGHSH and CDR2 LQKENI. V was trimmed by 2 bases and J by 3 bases, leaving 8 bases between them. The CDR3 spans 13 residues. CDR3 residues: CASSPNRHYEQYF. CDR3 sequence (DNA): TGTGCCAGCTCACCAAATCGACACTACGAGCAGTACTTC.

In this sample, this clonotype is large (0.1 to 1%). The rearrangement joins TRBV6-6 to TRBJ2-1, with D maybe TRBD1 (6 bases). Trimming shortened V by 5 bases and J by 12 bases, and 11 bases separated the two germline ends. This CDR3 is 11 amino acids long. The germline gives CDR1 MNHNY, CDR2 SVGAGI (reference sequence). This chain's CDR3 is CASSTGYRQFF. DNA of the CDR3: TGTGCCAGCAGTACAGGGTACAGGCAGTTCTTC.

For this clonotype: One junction end does not reproduce the germline sequence, and a read error may be involved. The chain links TRBV5-6 to TRBJ1-2, with a tentative D call TRBD1 (5 bases). The CDR3 has 13 residues. CDR1 SGHDT and CDR2 YYEEEE come from the germline V gene. This CDR3 reads CASSPTGSLATGF. CDR3 DNA: TGTGCCAGCAGTCCCACAGGTTCGCTGGCTACAGGCTTC.

This clonotype is classed as large (0.1 to 1%). The chain uses TRBV30 and TRBJ2-7, with a tentative D call TRBD2 (5 bases). Germline loops: CDR1 GTSNPN, CDR2 SVGIG (reference sequence). Between the trimmed V and J ends, which lost 0 bases and 0 bases, there was a span of 12 bases. The CDR3 is 15 residues long. CDR3 loop: CAWSVGWTGSYEQYF. CDR3 nucleotide sequence: TGTGCCTGGAGTGTAGGTTGGACTGGCTCCTACGAGCAGTACTTC.

Within the sample, this clonotype is hyperexpanded (1% or more). The rearrangement joins TRBV29-1 to TRBJ2-7, with 10 bases lining up with TRBD2. V shed 3 bases, J shed 5 bases, and the junction held 7 bases outside the gene matches. This CDR3 has 14 amino acids. In germline, CDR1 is SQVTM, CDR2 ANQGSEA. CDR3 DNA sequence: TGCAGCGTTGATACGCTAGCGGGAGCAAACGAGCAGTACTTC. It yields the protein CSVDTLAGANEQYF.

Points on this clonotype: A junction boundary mismatches the germline segment, possibly from a read error. V and J are TRBV6-5 and TRBJ2-7; D unresolved. Germline assignment: CDR1 MNHEY and CDR2 SVGAGI. The CDR3 sequence is 14 residues long. The CDR3 loop is CAISWLAARYEQYF. As DNA, the CDR3 is TGTGCCATCAGTTGGTTGGCGGCCCGATACGAGCAGTACTTC.

This clonotype is large (0.1 to 1%) in the sample. The chain uses TRBV10-3 and TRBJ2-1; the match to TRBD2 covers 8 bases. Germline V gives CDR1 ENHRY, CDR2 SYGVKD. The CDR3 contains 16 residues. V dropped 2 bases and J dropped 2; count of bases not matched to a gene: 5. CDR3 sequence reads: CAISEGTGGTYNEQFF. The CDR3 DNA reads as TGTGCCATCAGTGAGGGTACGGGGGGGACCTACAATGAGCAGTTCTTC.

This clonotype is large (0.1 to 1%) in the sample. The J gene is TRBJ1-4, the V gene TRBV7-6, with D uncertain. Germline CDR1 reads SGHVS; CDR2 reads FNYEAQ. Trimming removed 3 bases at V and 1 base at J, with 3 bases between. This CDR3 is built from 13 residues. The CDR3 sequence: CASSLRTNEKLFF. The CDR3 bases are TGTGCCAGCAGCTTGAGAACTAATGAAAAACTGTTTTTT.